The rows below give T cell receptor beta chains drawn from one sample of a study of blood T cells in healthy people across ages. TCRdb reprocessed the 5' RACE reads with MiXCR, giving one entry per CDR3 protein. The sample lists fewer than 650,000 distinct CDR3 sequences, 27% seen once, with 3.6% in the top ten. These same data were also listed under a study on T cells of mothers and their children.

The specimen sequenced was blood. Every receptor here comes from a boy between 2 and 10 years old in good health. Each CDR3 is given with its conserved first and last residue. Fields, in order: V gene, J gene, clone size, D gene, CDR3 protein, CDR3 DNA. A D gene is named only where the DNA matches it firmly. Expanded clones are given a class, and other clones once, few, many or no size at all.

TRBV30	TRBJ1-1	many	.	CAWSVLNTEAFF	TGTGCCTGGAGTGTACTAAACACTGAAGCTTTCTTT
TRBV10-3	TRBJ2-2	.	.	CAISPQGDGELFF	TGTGCCATCAGCCCTCAAGGGGACGGGGAGCTGTTTTTT
TRBV20-1	TRBJ1-1	.	.	CSASALKEAFF	TGCAGTGCTAGCGCCCTCAAGGAAGCTTTCTTT
TRBV7-9	TRBJ1-4	few	.	CASSPLLGHSNEKLFF	TGTGCCAGCAGCCCGCTTCTGGGACATTCTAATGAAAAACTGTTTTTT
TRBV11-2	TRBJ2-3	few	TRBD2	CASSQRLAGRSDTQYF	TGTGCCAGCAGTCAAAGACTAGCGGGACGGTCAGATACGCAGTATTTT
TRBV3-1	TRBJ2-5	many	.	CASSHGTPQETQYF	TGTGCCAGCAGCCACGGGACACCCCAAGAGACCCAGTACTTC
TRBV7-2	TRBJ1-1	few	TRBD1	CASTDRDTEAFF	TGTGCCAGCACCGACAGGGACACTGAAGCTTTCTTT
TRBV10-3	TRBJ1-1	.	.	CAISGTAMNTEAFF	TGTGCCATCAGCGGGACCGCGATGAACACTGAAGCTTTCTTT
TRBV30	TRBJ2-7	.	.	CAWEGAQAYEQYF	TGTGCCTGGGAAGGGGCCCAAGCCTACGAGCAGTACTTC
TRBV24-1	TRBJ1-5	few	TRBD1	CATSDLQRDRTSYSNQPQHF	TGTGCCACCAGTGATTTGCAGAGGGACAGGACGAGTTATAGCAATCAGCCCCAGCATTTT
TRBV27	TRBJ2-2	.	TRBD1	CASSLSPGQGGSGELFF	TGTGCCAGCAGTTTGTCGCCGGGACAGGGGGGCTCCGGGGAGCTGTTTTTT
TRBV12-3/TRBV12-4	TRBJ2-1	few	.	CATRTSSDEQFF	TGTGCCACTAGGACATCATCCGATGAGCAGTTCTTC
TRBV5-1	TRBJ2-3	.	.	CASSLAGTPDTQYF	TGCGCCAGCAGCTTGGCGGGGACCCCAGATACGCAGTATTTT
TRBV2	TRBJ2-1	.	.	CASSGGLSSDIEFF	TGTGCCAGCAGTGGTGGACTCTCCAGCGATATAGAGTTCTTC
TRBV25-1	TRBJ2-1	few	.	CASSPTRSVNEQFF	TGTGCCAGCAGTCCAACTAGATCGGTCAATGAGCAGTTCTTC
TRBV5-1	TRBJ1-1	few	.	CASSLFPGRNTEAFF	TGCGCCAGCAGCTTGTTTCCAGGCCGGAACACTGAAGCTTTCTTT
TRBV6-1	TRBJ1-4	.	TRBD1	CASRGTGGYLNEKLFF	TGTGCCAGCAGGGGGACAGGGGGCTATCTTAATGAAAAACTGTTTTTT
TRBV28	TRBJ2-1	few	TRBD2	CASSLGVRSRGKGGYNVQFF	TGTGCCAGCAGTTTAGGAGTTCGCTCGCGGGGGAAGGGCGGATACAATGTGCAGTTCTTC
TRBV20-1	TRBJ2-5	.	TRBD2	CSAEVGLAGETQYF	TGCAGTGCTGAAGTGGGACTAGCGGGGGAGACCCAGTACTTC
TRBV29-1	TRBJ2-7	.	TRBD1	CSFYRDRVHEQYF	TGCAGCTTCTACCGGGACAGGGTTCACGAGCAGTACTTC
TRBV12-3/TRBV12-4	TRBJ2-7	.	.	CASSLARPDFSYEQYF	TGTGCCAGCAGTTTAGCGAGGCCAGACTTTTCCTACGAGCAGTACTTC
TRBV28	TRBJ2-6	.	.	CASSLWSSPTRSGANVLTF	TGTGCCAGCAGTTTATGGTCAAGCCCAACAAGGTCTGGGGCCAACGTCCTGACTTTC
TRBV12-3/TRBV12-4	TRBJ2-2	.	.	CASRPSLANTGELFF	TGTGCCAGCAGACCCTCACTCGCGAACACCGGGGAGCTGTTTTTT
TRBV20-1	TRBJ1-1	few	.	CSASRQTEAFF	TGCAGTGCTAGCCGACAGACTGAAGCTTTCTTT
TRBV10-3	TRBJ1-1	.	.	CAISESRGKGMNTEAFF	TGTGCCATCAGTGAGTCGCGAGGGAAGGGGATGAACACTGAAGCTTTCTTT
TRBV12-3/TRBV12-4	TRBJ1-2	many	.	CASSSTQNYGYTF	TGTGCCAGCAGTTCCACTCAGAACTATGGCTACACCTTC
TRBV10-3	TRBJ2-5	few	.	CAISDSVKPSGETQYF	TGTGCCATCAGTGACTCCGTGAAGCCTTCCGGAGAGACCCAGTACTTC
TRBV6-5	TRBJ2-2	.	TRBD2	CASSFFTSGSTGELFF	TGTGCCAGCAGTTTCTTCACTAGCGGGAGTACCGGGGAGCTGTTTTTT
TRBV4-2	TRBJ2-2	.	.	CASSQESWQATGELFF	TGTGCCAGCAGCCAAGAGTCGTGGCAGGCCACCGGGGAGCTGTTTTTT
TRBV10-3	TRBJ1-1	.	.	CAISETGQETTEAFF	TGTGCCATCAGTGAGACAGGGCAGGAGACCACTGAAGCTTTCTTT
TRBV4-1	TRBJ2-3	.	.	CASSSRELSGADTQYF	TGCGCCAGCAGCTCACGGGAGTTATCCGGGGCAGATACGCAGTATTTT
TRBV5-1	TRBJ1-2	.	.	CASSLADFGGGYTF	TGCGCCAGCAGCTTGGCTGATTTCGGGGGTGGCTACACCTTC
TRBV7-2	TRBJ2-3	.	.	CASSSPEVVETQYF	TGTGCCAGCAGCTCACCGGAGGTGGTGGAGACCCAGTACTTT
TRBV7-9	TRBJ2-7	.	.	CASSLTGALDREQYF	TGTGCCAGCAGCCTGACGGGAGCGCTGGATCGCGAGCAGTACTTC
TRBV29-1	TRBJ1-2	.	TRBD1	CSVVLTGVVGYTF	TGCAGCGTTGTCCTCACAGGGGTTGTGGGCTACACCTTC
TRBV12-3/TRBV12-4	TRBJ1-1	once	.	CASSLQLLNTEAFF	TGTGCCAGCAGTTTACAGCTTTTGAACACTGAAGCTTTCTTT
TRBV4-1	TRBJ2-7	few	.	CASSQPGINYEQYF	TGCGCCAGCAGCCAGCCCGGGATAAACTACGAGCAGTACTTC
TRBV3-1	TRBJ1-3	few	.	CASSQDSSGNTVYF	TGTGCCAGCAGCCAGGACAGCTCTGGAAACACCGTATATTTT
TRBV6-2/TRBV6-3	TRBJ2-6	.	.	CASSYYSGANVLTF	TGTGCCAGCAGTTATTACTCTGGGGCCAACGTCCTGACTTTC
TRBV20-1	TRBJ2-5	once	.	CSARLLPGQETQYF	TGCAGTGCCCGCCTACTACCCGGCCAAGAGACCCAGTACTTC
TRBV30	TRBJ1-5	.	.	CAWRRPLEGSNQPQHF	TGTGCCTGGAGGCGGCCGCTAGAAGGGAGCAATCAGCCCCAGCATTTT
TRBV5-5	TRBJ1-4	few	TRBD1	CASSPTGTGIGKLFF	TGTGCCAGCAGCCCTACCGGGACAGGGATTGGGAAACTGTTTTTT
TRBV2	TRBJ2-3	.	.	CASSGRSSTDTQYF	TGTGCCAGCAGTGGCCGCAGTAGCACAGATACGCAGTATTTT
TRBV4-3	TRBJ2-1	few	.	CASSQEGGIVLRDEQFF	TGCGCCAGCAGCCAAGAAGGGGGAATCGTCCTTAGAGATGAGCAGTTCTTC
TRBV5-1	TRBJ2-5	.	TRBD1	CASSNRDSLQETQYF	TGCGCCAGCAGCAATCGGGACAGCCTCCAAGAGACCCAGTACTTC
TRBV29-1	TRBJ1-1	.	.	CSVAGGRNVFSAFF	TGCAGCGTGGCGGGTGGGAGAAATGTCTTTAGCGCTTTCTTT
TRBV4-3	TRBJ2-1	.	.	CASRQDGDQFF	TGCGCCAGCAGGCAGGACGGAGATCAGTTCTTC
TRBV7-8	TRBJ2-7	few	.	CASSLWGGAISYEQYF	TGTGCCAGCAGCTTATGGGGCGGGGCTATCTCCTACGAGCAGTACTTC
TRBV6-1	TRBJ2-3	few	.	CASSEDRTDTQYF	TGTGCCAGCAGTGAAGATAGGACAGATACGCAGTATTTT
TRBV6-1	TRBJ2-5	few	TRBD1	CASSEVSGTGGTQYF	TGTGCCAGCAGTGAAGTGTCCGGGACAGGCGGGACCCAGTACTTC
TRBV29-1	TRBJ2-7	few	TRBD1	CSVVGQGYNEQYF	TGCAGCGTTGTGGGACAGGGTTACAACGAGCAGTACTTC
TRBV5-5	TRBJ2-5	few	.	CASSLGWDRRSRETQYF	TGTGCCAGCAGCTTGGGGTGGGATCGGAGATCCCGAGAGACCCAGTACTTC
TRBV4-3	TRBJ2-3	few	TRBD2	CASSQQNSGGGTDTQYF	TGCGCCAGCAGCCAACAGAATAGCGGGGGGGGTACGGATACGCAGTATTTT